These 32 T cell receptor beta chains originate from one sample sequenced in a study of early T cells in non-severe SARS-CoV-2 infection. In TCRdb, the 5' RACE reads were re-called with MiXCR into one record per CDR3 protein. The table shows roughly 64,000 distinct CDR3 sequences, with approximately 8.8% occurring only once. The sequencing used whole blood, collected at baseline. The receptor set was obtained from an adult who was a healthcare worker with PCR-confirmed SARS-CoV-2 infection or an uninfected control (not recorded which).

This clonotype was seen at least ten times. The rearrangement links TRBV7-8 to TRBJ1-1; D is possibly TRBD1 (5 bases). There are 13 residues in the CDR3. The germline V and J ends were trimmed by 7 bases and 4 bases, with 13 bases remaining between them. Germline CDR1 SGHVS, CDR2 FQNEAQ. The CDR3 DNA follows: TGTGCCAGCACCCCGCGGGGCGGCACTGAAGCTTTCTTT. Translating gives CASTPRGGTEAFF.

This clonotype was seen a handful of times. The chain recombines TRBV5-4 with TRBJ1-4, with a tentative D call TRBD1 (6 bases). Trimming stripped 5 bases from V and 7 bases from J, with 18 bases between. The CDR3 runs 15 residues. CDR1 and CDR2 from the germline V gene are SGHNT and YYREEE (reference sequence). The CDR3, as DNA: TGTGCCAGCAGAGCCCACGGAGGGGGGACTGAAAAACTGTTTTTT. Residues: CASRAHGGGTEKLFF. The full variable domain, rest sourced from reference TRBV5-4 and TRBJ1-4, is ETGVTQSPTHLIKTRGQQVTLRCSSQSGHNTVSWYQQALGQGPQFIFQYYREEENGRGNFPPRFSGLQFPNYSSELNVNALELDDSALYLCASRAHGGGTEKLFFGSGTQLSVL.

This clonotype was recorded at least ten times. The chain uses TRBV24-1 and TRBJ1-5, with 7 bases aligning to TRBD1. The ends lost 7 bases at V and 5 bases at J; junction bases unmatched: 7. Germline values: CDR1 KGHDR, CDR2 SFDVKD. This CDR3 spans 14 amino acids. This CDR3 reads CATSDTGDDQPQHF. The CDR3 DNA is TGTGCCACCAGCGACACAGGGGACGATCAGCCCCAGCATTTT.

V is TRBV5-4 and J is TRBJ2-3; 7 positions agree with TRBD2. This CDR3 contains 14 residues. With V trimmed by 3 bases and J by 0 bases, 1 base remained unmatched. Germline values: CDR1 SGHNT, CDR2 YYREEE (reference sequence). In DNA, the CDR3 is TGTGCCAGCAGCTCGACTAGCAGCACAGATACGCAGTATTTT. Its protein is CASSSTSSTDTQYF.

There are a few counts of this clonotype. This chain links TRBV7-9 with TRBJ1-4; maybe TRBD1 (6 bases). Trimming took 2 bases from V and 0 from J, leaving 16 bases between them. This CDR3 comprises 18 residues. Germline V gene lookup returns CDR1 SEHNR and CDR2 FQNEAQ (reference sequence). CDR3 DNA sequence: TGTGCCAGCAGCTTACTAGAAGGGGGAGTTGCAACTAATGAAAAACTGTTTTTT. Its protein product is CASSLLEGGVATNEKLFF.

Many counts were recorded for this clonotype. This chain joins TRBV5-1 and TRBJ1-5; D uncertain. Germline CDR1 is SGHRS and CDR2 is YFSETQ. The CDR3 is 12 amino acids. V shed 4 bases and J shed 3 bases, with 5 bases lying between them. CDR3 residues: CASSAYNQPQHF. Here the CDR3 DNA reads TGCGCCAGCAGCGCCTACAATCAGCCCCAGCATTTT. Full variable domain (rest looked up from reference TRBV5-1 and TRBJ1-5): KAGVTQTPRYLIKTRGQQVTLSCSPISGHRSVSWYQQTPGQGLQFLFEYFSETQRNKGNFPGRFSGRQFSNSRSEMNVSTLELGDSALYLCASSAYNQPQHFGDGTRLSIL.

This clonotype was detected ten times or more. The chain recombines TRBV12-3 or TRBV12-4 with TRBJ1-1; no reliable D call. The CDR3 extends over 13 amino acids. The V and J ends lost 0 bases and 3 bases respectively, with 5 bases between them. The CDR3 reads CASSLASYTEAFF. CDR3 sequence (DNA): TGTGCCAGCAGTTTAGCGTCCTACACTGAAGCTTTCTTT.

This clonotype has at least ten counts. The CDR3 reads CASSLGRSGRTSEQFF. The CDR3 DNA sequence: TGTGCCAGCAGCTTAGGTCGGAGCGGGAGGACCTCTGAGCAGTTCTTC. This chain links TRBV7-9 with TRBJ2-1, with TRBD2 matching over 9 bases. The CDR3 runs to 16 residues. V lost 1 base to trimming and J lost 9 bases; unmatched junction nucleotides: 10. The germline V gene encodes CDR1 SEHNR and CDR2 FQNEAQ (reference sequence). Full variable domain (remainder filled in from reference TRBV7-9 and TRBJ2-1): DTGVSQNPRHKITKRGQNVTFRCDPISEHNRLYWYRQTLGQGPEFLTYFQNEAQLEKSRLLSDRFSAERPKGSFSTLEIQRTEQGDSAMYLCASSLGRSGRTSEQFFGPGTRLTVL.

This clonotype was found many times. The chain carries TRBV28 and TRBJ2-7; the D is unclear. Trimming removed 2 bases from V and 0 bases from J, with 8 bases in between. The CDR3 sequence is 14 residues long. CDR1 is MDHEN and CDR2 is SYDVKM in the germline V gene. The chain's CDR3 is CASSLGWGSYEQYF. CDR3 nucleotides: TGTGCCAGCAGTTTAGGCTGGGGCTCCTACGAGCAGTACTTC.

V is TRBV20-1 and J is TRBJ2-7; tentatively, D is TRBD2 (5 bases). Germline CDR1 is DFQATT and CDR2 is SNEGSKA (reference sequence). Trimming took 3 bases from V and 4 from J, leaving 10 bases between them. This CDR3 has 12 residues. DNA of the CDR3: TGCAGTGCTAGGAGCGGTTTTTACGAGCAGTACTTC. Encoded protein: CSARSGFYEQYF.

This clonotype is judged medium-sized (0.01 to 0.1%). The V and J genes are TRBV29-1 and TRBJ2-1; unclear D gene. Trimming removed 1 base from V and 8 bases from J, with 3 bases in between. The V gene's germline CDR1 is SQVTM and CDR2 ANQGSEA. This CDR3 spans 10 amino acids. In nucleotides, the CDR3 is TGCAGCGTTGAAGTTGATGAGCAGTTCTTC. It codes for CSVEVDEQFF.

V usage is TRBV12-3 or TRBV12-4 and J usage is TRBJ1-1; possible D gene TRBD1, 5 bases. V was clipped by 4 bases and J by 5 bases, with 17 bases between them. This CDR3 contains 15 residues. CDR3 sequence reads: CASSSAEGVRTEAFF. The CDR3 DNA follows: TGTGCCAGCAGTTCCGCGGAAGGGGTGAGAACTGAAGCTTTCTTT.

This clonotype appeared a few times. The V gene is TRBV10-3, the J gene TRBJ1-3; D possibly corresponds to TRBD1 (5 bases). CDR1 is ENHRY and CDR2 is SYGVKD in the germline V gene. Trimming took off 5 bases at V and 2 bases at J, with 13 bases between the two ends. This CDR3 contains 15 residues. The CDR3: CAISSLGGAGNTIYF. In DNA, the CDR3 is TGTGCCATCAGTTCCCTTGGGGGAGCTGGAAACACCATATATTTT.

The rearrangement uses TRBV5-1 and TRBJ2-1; 10 bases agree with TRBD2. V dropped 1 base and J dropped 2; count of bases not matched to a gene: 3. Germline V gene data show CDR1 as SGHRS and CDR2 as YFSETQ. The CDR3 covers 16 residues. The CDR3 nucleotides read TGCGCCAGCAGCTTGATGCTAGCGGGAGCCTACAATGAGCAGTTCTTC. This translates into CASSLMLAGAYNEQFF.

The table lists this clonotype with many counts. The rearrangement joins TRBV7-9 to TRBJ2-1; D not resolved. This CDR3 spans 17 amino acids. V lost 0 bases and J 0 bases, leaving 12 bases between the germline ends. The germline gives CDR1 SEHNR, CDR2 FQNEAQ (reference sequence). The CDR3 sequence: CASSLALDPSSYNEQFF. The CDR3 DNA is TGTGCCAGCAGCTTAGCGCTAGACCCGAGCTCCTACAATGAGCAGTTCTTC.

V usage is TRBV5-1 and J usage is TRBJ2-1; D is uncertain. The V end lost 3 bases, the J end lost 8 bases, and 12 bases lay between the germline ends. This CDR3 comprises 13 residues. In germline, CDR1 is SGHRS, CDR2 YFSETQ. CDR3 DNA sequence: TGCGCCAGCAGCTCCTTTGGTTTAGATGAGCAGTTCTTC. It is translated as CASSSFGLDEQFF.

The chain combines TRBV6-5 with TRBJ2-7; D might be TRBD2 (6 bases). V was clipped by 3 bases and J by 2 bases, with 11 bases between them. CDR3 length: 14 residues. Germline CDR1 reads MNHEY; CDR2 reads SVGAGI. CDR3: CASSYGGTPYEQYF. The CDR3 DNA follows: TGTGCCAGCAGTTATGGCGGGACTCCCTACGAGCAGTACTTC.

The sample holds many counts of this clonotype. The chain couples TRBV5-1 to TRBJ1-4, with 9 bases matching TRBD1. The germline V gene encodes CDR1 SGHRS and CDR2 YFSETQ. V trimming: 4 bases; J trimming: 6 bases; junction bases outside the gene matches: 4. There are 14 residues in the CDR3. The CDR3 nucleotides read TGCGCCAGCAGCACGGGACAGGGTGATGAAAAACTGTTTTTT. Translated, it gives CASSTGQGDEKLFF. The full variable domain, its missing parts supplied by reference TRBV5-1 and TRBJ1-4, is KAGVTQTPRYLIKTRGQQVTLSCSPISGHRSVSWYQQTPGQGLQFLFEYFSETQRNKGNFPGRFSGRQFSNSRSEMNVSTLELGDSALYLCASSTGQGDEKLFFGSGTQLSVL.

This clonotype has more than one count but fewer than ten. This chain links TRBV3-2 with TRBJ2-1; the DNA was not used to check the table's D call, TRBD2. TRBV3-2 is given as a pseudogene. The CDR3 runs 19 residues. The CDR3 region is CASSHGLAGPRAFCNEQFF. As DNA, the CDR3 is TGTGCCAGCAGCCACGGACTAGCGGGACCAAGAGCCTTCTGCAATGAGCAGTTCTTC.

Many counts were recorded for this clonotype. The chain has TRBV12-3 or TRBV12-4 and TRBJ2-2, with TRBD1 identical over 7 bases. The CDR3 covers 16 residues. The trim removed 6 bases at V and 4 bases at J, leaving 11 bases unmatched. Here the CDR3 reads CASSLRQGRITGELFF. The CDR3 coding sequence is TGTGCCAGCAGCTTACGACAGGGACGAATCACCGGGGAGCTGTTTTTT.

J is TRBJ2-1 and V is TRBV7-2, with 9 bases lining up with TRBD2. This CDR3 spans 15 amino acids. Germline CDR1 is SGHTA and CDR2 is FQGNSA. J was trimmed by 4 bases and V by 2 bases; bases with no gene match: 3. CDR3 nucleotide sequence: TGTGCCAGCAGCTTAAGGCGGGAGGGGTACAATGAGCAGTTCTTC. The encoded protein is CASSLRREGYNEQFF.

This clonotype was seen repeatedly, ten times or more. The CDR3 here is CASNPGVINEQFF. In DNA form, the CDR3 reads TGTGCCAGCAACCCCGGGGTCATAAATGAGCAGTTCTTC. The chain combines TRBV12-3 or TRBV12-4 with TRBJ2-1; TRBD2 might be the D (5 bases). Trimming stripped 7 bases from V and 7 bases from J, with 14 bases between. The CDR3 covers 13 residues.

The V call is TRBV27, the J call TRBJ2-7; D may be TRBD2 (6 bases). This CDR3 has 14 amino acids. Between the trimmed V and J ends, which lost 7 bases and 4 bases, there was a span of 17 bases. Germline V gene lookup returns CDR1 MNHEY and CDR2 SMNVEV (reference sequence). CDR3: CASTRRGQGYEQYF. The CDR3 nucleotides read TGTGCCAGCACCAGGCGGGGCCAGGGATACGAGCAGTACTTC.

The rearrangement links TRBV20-1 to TRBJ2-3, with 8 positions matching TRBD2. J lost 5 bases, V lost 4 bases, and 11 bases had no gene match. Germline V gene data show CDR1 as DFQATT and CDR2 as SNEGSKA (reference sequence). This CDR3 is 15 amino acids long. CDR3 protein: CSATERAGGIDTQYF. In DNA, the CDR3 is TGCAGTGCTACGGAGCGGGCGGGGGGTATAGATACGCAGTATTTT.

The CDR3 here is CASSLARREGRTDTQYF. In DNA form, the CDR3 reads TGTGCCAGCAGCTTAGCGCGCCGGGAGGGCCGGACAGATACGCAGTATTTT. The V gene is TRBV7-2, the J gene TRBJ2-3; 8 bases align to TRBD2. Germline V gene sequence: CDR1 SGHTA, CDR2 FQGNSA. CDR3 size: 17 residues. With 0 bases clipped from V and 3 bases from J, the junction kept 8 bases outside the gene matches.

This clonotype appeared many times. For the CDR3, the DNA is TGTGCCATCAGTGAACCCGCGTTCCCGGGCTATGGCTACACCTTC. Residues: CAISEPAFPGYGYTF. This chain links TRBV10-3 with TRBJ1-2; unclear D gene. Trimming removed 3 bases at V and 4 bases at J, with 15 bases between. The germline V gene encodes CDR1 ENHRY and CDR2 SYGVKD. The CDR3 covers 15 residues.

The sample holds a few counts of this clonotype. The V gene is TRBV12-3 or TRBV12-4, the J gene TRBJ2-1; 7 bases are a match to TRBD2. J gave up 1 base and V 7 bases, and 1 base lay outside the gene matches. The CDR3 is made up of 13 amino acids. The CDR3 sequence is CASTSGSYNEQFF. Here the CDR3 DNA reads TGTGCCAGCACTAGCGGTTCCTACAATGAGCAGTTCTTC.

In its sample, this clonotype was seen many times. This sequence joins TRBV6-5 and TRBJ1-1; 7 bases map to TRBD1. The V and J ends lost 6 bases and 2 bases, in that order; junction bases with no gene match: 6. Germline CDR1 is MNHEY and CDR2 is SVGAGI. There are 14 residues in the CDR3. In nucleotides, the CDR3 is TGTGCCAGCAGCCGGGGACAGCCTAACACTGAAGCTTTCTTT. Its translation is CASSRGQPNTEAFF.

This clonotype was detected a few times. V is TRBV7-6 and J is TRBJ2-1; D remains unclear. V lost 4 bases to trimming and J lost 8 bases, with 12 bases between them. The CDR3 length is 13 residues. The germline CDR1 and CDR2 sequences are SGHVS and FNYEAQ. Here the CDR3 DNA reads TGTGCCAGCAGCTCACAAACGAAGGATGAGCAGTTCTTC. It yields the protein CASSSQTKDEQFF.

This clonotype was observed many times. The chain is built from TRBV27 and TRBJ1-3; D gene unclear. V was pared by 7 bases and J by 0 bases, with 13 bases between. The CDR3 totals 15 residues. Germline CDR1 and CDR2: MNHEY and SMNVEV (reference sequence). This chain's CDR3 is CASMPRTNSGNTIYF. The CDR3 bases are TGTGCCAGCATGCCGAGGACCAACTCTGGAAACACCATATATTTT.

About this clonotype itself: The missing conserved phenylalanine or tryptophan at the end of this CDR3 makes a read error likely. The gene calls are TRBV5-4 and TRBJ2-5; 8 nucleotides line up with TRBD2. CDR1 is SGHNT and CDR2 is YYREEE in the germline V gene (reference sequence). V lost 4 bases to trimming and J lost 1 base; unmatched junction nucleotides: 12. There are 17 residues in the CDR3. The CDR3 spells CASSPRRSGSVQETQYL. The CDR3 bases are TGTGCCAGCAGCCCCCGGAGGAGCGGGAGTGTCCAAGAGACCCAGTACCTC.

This clonotype is medium-sized within its sample. The chain links TRBV27 to TRBJ1-5; 7 nucleotides match TRBD1. Germline-derived CDR1 and CDR2 are MNHEY and SMNVEV (reference sequence). The CDR3 runs to 14 residues. V shed 5 bases, J shed 8 bases, and the junction held 9 bases outside the gene matches. The DNA of the CDR3 is TGTGCCAGCAGTCCTACAGGGGCTACGGAGCCCCAGCATTTT. Amino acid sequence: CASSPTGATEPQHF.